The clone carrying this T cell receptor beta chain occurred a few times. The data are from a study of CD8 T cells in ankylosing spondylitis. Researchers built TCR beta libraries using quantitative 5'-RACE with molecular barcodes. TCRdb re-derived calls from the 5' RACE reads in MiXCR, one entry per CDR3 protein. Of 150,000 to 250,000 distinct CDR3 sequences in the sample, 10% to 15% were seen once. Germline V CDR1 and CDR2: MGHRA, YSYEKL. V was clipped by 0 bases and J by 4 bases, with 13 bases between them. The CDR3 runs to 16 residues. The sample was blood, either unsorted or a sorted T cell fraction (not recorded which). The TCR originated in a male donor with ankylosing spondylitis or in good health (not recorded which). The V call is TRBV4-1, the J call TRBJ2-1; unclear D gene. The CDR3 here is CASSQEGQAIYNEQFF. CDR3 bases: TGCGCCAGCAGCCAAGAAGGGCAGGCCATATACAATGAGCAGTTCTTC.